What follows are 4 T cell receptor beta chains derived from one specimen sequenced in a study of a mutant IDH1 vaccine in newly diagnosed glioma (dated by TCRdb to about 2021). Library creation used the immunoSEQ multiplex PCR assay. Held by TCRdb, this immuneACCESS table contains in-frame sequences only and omits some clones. Under half of the omission traces to an unresolved V gene where checked; the cause of the rest is unknown. The sample table contains about 88,000 clones; only one count was recorded for around 79% of them. The ten largest clones take up 5% to 5.5% of the sample. The time point label here, explained by the study, means: baseline, week 1 (first vaccination visit). The sample's treatment or condition label, decoded: pre-vaccination baseline after standard-of-care therapy. This material consisted of PBMCs, taken from a glioma patient treated with radiotherapy, temozolomide or both. The receptors stem from a man aged 35 to 55 with glioma. Some clones in this sample may be carry-over from other donors' samples.

V usage is TRBV6-1 and J usage is TRBJ2-2; no clear D gene. The ends were cut back, 4 bases at V and 4 bases at J, with 10 bases in the middle. The CDR3 has 14 residues. The V gene's germline CDR1 is MNHNS and CDR2 SASEGT. CDR3 sequence reads: CASSVSKVTGELFF. DNA of the CDR3: TGTGCCAGCAGTGTGAGTAAAGTCACCGGGGAGCTGTTTTTT.

This chain uses TRBV6-5 with TRBJ1-2; D is possibly TRBD1 (5 bases). V dropped 6 bases and J dropped 3 bases, with 8 bases sitting between them. This CDR3 is built from 12 residues. Germline V gives CDR1 MNHEY, CDR2 SVGAGI. Here the CDR3 reads CASSQTDYGYTF. CDR3 sequence (DNA): TGTGCCAGCAGCCAGACAGACTATGGCTACACCTTC.

This chain connects TRBV6-5 to TRBJ1-5; no clear D. CDR3 size: 13 residues. Germline assignment: CDR1 MNHEY and CDR2 SVGAGI. V shed 6 bases and J shed 1 base, with 7 bases lying between them. CDR3 sequence: CASSLTSNQPQHF. For the CDR3, the DNA is TGTGCCAGCAGCCTCACAAGCAATCAGCCCCAGCATTTT.

Only a few counts were recorded for this clone. V gene TRBV19 combines with J gene TRBJ2-3, with D perhaps TRBD2 (5 bases). The V gene lost 6 bases and the J gene lost 2 bases, with 9 bases spanning the gap. CDR3 length: 13 amino acids. From germline, CDR1 is LNHDA and CDR2 SQIVND (reference sequence). In nucleotides, the CDR3 is TGTGCCAGTAGCCGGGGAGCCACAGATACGCAGTATTTT. Translating gives CASSRGATDTQYF. The complete variable domain, with remaining parts taken from reference TRBV19 and TRBJ2-3, reads DGGITQSPKYLFRKEGQNVTLSCEQNLNHDAMYWYRQDPGQGLRLIYYSQIVNDFQKGDIAEGYSVSREKKESFPLTVTSAQKNPTAFYLCASSRGATDTQYFGPGTRLTVL.